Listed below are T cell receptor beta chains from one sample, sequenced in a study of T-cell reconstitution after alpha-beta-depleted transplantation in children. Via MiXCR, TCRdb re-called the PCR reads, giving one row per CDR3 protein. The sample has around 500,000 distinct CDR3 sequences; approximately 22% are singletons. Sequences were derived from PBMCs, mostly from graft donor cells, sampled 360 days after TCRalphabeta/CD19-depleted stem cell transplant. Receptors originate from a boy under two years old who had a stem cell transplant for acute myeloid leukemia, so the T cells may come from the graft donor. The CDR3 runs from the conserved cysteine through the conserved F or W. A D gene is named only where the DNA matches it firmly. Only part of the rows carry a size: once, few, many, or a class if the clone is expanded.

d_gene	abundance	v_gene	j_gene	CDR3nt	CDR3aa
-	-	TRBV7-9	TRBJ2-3	TGTGCCAGCAGCTTGCCCTGGGGTAGCACAGATACGCAGTATTTT	CASSLPWGSTDTQYF
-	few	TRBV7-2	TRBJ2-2	TGTGCCAGGAAAGGAGGCCTGCGGGCAGGCACCGGGGAGCTGTTTTTT	CARKGGLRAGTGELFF
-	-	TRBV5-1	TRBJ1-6	TGCGCCAGCAGCTTCGGGACACCGGGGAATAATTCACCCCTCCACTTT	CASSFGTPGNNSPLHF
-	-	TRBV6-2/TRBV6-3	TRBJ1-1	TGTGCCAGCAGTTCCAACATGGGCACTGAAGCTTTCTTT	CASSSNMGTEAFF
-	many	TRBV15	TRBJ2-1	TGTGCCACCAGCAGAGGCTTAATCTTGGCGCCTAGCTCCTACAATGAGCAGTTCTTC	CATSRGLILAPSSYNEQFF
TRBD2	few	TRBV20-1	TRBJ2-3	TGCAGTGCTTTAGCGGGGGCCCGCACAGATACGCAGTATTTT	CSALAGARTDTQYF
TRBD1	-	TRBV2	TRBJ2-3	TGTGCCAGACACAGGGGCGCCACAGATACGCAGTATTTT	CARHRGATDTQYF
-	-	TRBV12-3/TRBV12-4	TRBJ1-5	TGTGCCAGCAGTTTACGGGGGGCCGGTCAGCCCCAGCATTTT	CASSLRGAGQPQHF
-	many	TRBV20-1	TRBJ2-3	TGCAGTGCTAGGACTAGCACAGATACGCAGTATTTT	CSARTSTDTQYF
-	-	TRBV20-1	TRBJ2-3	TGCAGTGCTAGAGATCGTAGGGGGGCTACGCAGTATTTT	CSARDRRGATQYF
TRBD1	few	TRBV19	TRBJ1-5	TGTGCCAGCCTCGGACAGGTCCACAATCAGCCCCAGCATTTT	CASLGQVHNQPQHF
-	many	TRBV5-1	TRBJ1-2	TGCGCCAGCAGCTCCGCGAGCATTGATGGCTACACCTTC	CASSSASIDGYTF
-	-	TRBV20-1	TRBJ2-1	TGCAGTGCTAGTTTTAGCTACAATGAGCAGTTCTTC	CSASFSYNEQFF
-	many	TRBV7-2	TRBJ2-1	TGTGCCAGCAGCTTAAGGGGGGCTCCTTTATCGTCCTACAATGAGCAGTTCTTC	CASSLRGAPLSSYNEQFF
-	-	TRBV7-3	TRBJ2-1	TGTGCCAGCGCCATGGGGGGGGCCCATTACAATGAGCAGTTCTTC	CASAMGGAHYNEQFF
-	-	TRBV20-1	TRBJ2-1	TGCAGTGCTAGAGACTTCGCTGAGCAGTTCTTC	CSARDFAEQFF
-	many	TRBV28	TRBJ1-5	TGTGCCAGCAGCTCAGAAATTAATCAGCCCCAGCATTTT	CASSSEINQPQHF
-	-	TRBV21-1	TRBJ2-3	TGTGCCAGCAGCCAACCGGGGACAGGGGGCAGGACAGATACGCAGTATTTT	CASSQPGTGGRTDTQYF
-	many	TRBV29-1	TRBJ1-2	TGCAGCGTTGAAACTGGCTACACCTTC	CSVETGYTF
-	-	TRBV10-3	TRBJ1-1	TGTGCCACCGAGGGGGAGGCAGCTGAAGCTTTCTTT	CATEGEAAEAFF
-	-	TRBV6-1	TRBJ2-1	TGTGCCAGCAGTGTTCATAATGAGCAGTTCTTC	CASSVHNEQFF
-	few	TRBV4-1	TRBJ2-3	TGCGCCAGCAGCCAAGAAGGTTATATGGGCTACACAGATACGCAGTATTTT	CASSQEGYMGYTDTQYF
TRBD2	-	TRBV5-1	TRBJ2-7	TGCGCCAGCAGCTTGGCCTTCGTACCAGCGGGGGTAACCTACGAGCAGTACTTC	CASSLAFVPAGVTYEQYF
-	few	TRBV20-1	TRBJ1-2	TGCAGTGCTAGACACCCGACAGACTATGGCTACACCTTC	CSARHPTDYGYTF
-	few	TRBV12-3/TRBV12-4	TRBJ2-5	TGTGCCAGCAGTTACGCAGGGGACGAGACCCAGTACTTC	CASSYAGDETQYF
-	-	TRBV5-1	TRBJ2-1	TGCGCCAGCAGCTCCCATTTACTTCAGGGCCGTCAAGACAATGAGCAGTTCTTC	CASSSHLLQGRQDNEQFF
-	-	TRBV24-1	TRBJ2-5	TGTGCCACCAGTGATGATAGAGGGGAGACCCAGTACTTC	CATSDDRGETQYF
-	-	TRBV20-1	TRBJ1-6	TGCAGTGCTAGAGATGTGGTCGGGCTACCCCTCCACTTT	CSARDVVGLPLHF
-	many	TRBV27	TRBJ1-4	TGTGCCAGCAGTTTAGGCCGGCTGAATGAAAAACTGTTTTTT	CASSLGRLNEKLFF
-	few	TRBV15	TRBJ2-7	TGTGCCACCAGCAGGGGGGGCAGCTCCTACGAGCAGTACTTC	CATSRGGSSYEQYF
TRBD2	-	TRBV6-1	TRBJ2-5	TGTGCCAGCAGTACGGGGCTACCGGGAGGGCAAGAGACCCAGTACTTC	CASSTGLPGGQETQYF
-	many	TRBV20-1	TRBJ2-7	TGCAGTGCTAAGCATCCACAGAGGTACGAGCAGTACTTC	CSAKHPQRYEQYF
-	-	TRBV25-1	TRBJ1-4	TGTGCCAGCAGTGAAGAACTGGTAGGGAATGAAAAACTGTTTTTT	CASSEELVGNEKLFF
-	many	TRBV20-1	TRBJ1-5	TGCAGTGCCCTCGACCCTAGCAATCAGCCCCAGCATTTT	CSALDPSNQPQHF
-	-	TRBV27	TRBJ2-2	TGTGCCAGCAGACGAGAGGGGACGAACACCGGGGAGCTGTTTTTT	CASRREGTNTGELFF
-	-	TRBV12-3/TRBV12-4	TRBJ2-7	TGTGCCAGCAGTTTGGTCGGCTCTCACTCCTACGAGCAGTACTTC	CASSLVGSHSYEQYF
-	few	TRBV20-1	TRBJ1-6	TGCAGTGCTAGAGAATCGGGAAATCTATGGTCACCCCTCCACTTT	CSARESGNLWSPLHF
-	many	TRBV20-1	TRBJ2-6	TGCAGTGCAAGGGATACTGGGGCCAACGTCCTGACTTTC	CSARDTGANVLTF
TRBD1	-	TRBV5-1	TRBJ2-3	TGCGCCAGCAGCTTGGGAGGGGACAGGGGAGTGGATACGCAGTATTTT	CASSLGGDRGVDTQYF
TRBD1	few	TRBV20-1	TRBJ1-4	TGCAGTGCTCGACGGGGACAGGGCGCTGAAAAACTGTTTTTT	CSARRGQGAEKLFF
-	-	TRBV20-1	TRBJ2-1	TGCAGTGCTACCGACAGTTTACCTGTGTCCTACAATGAGCAGTTCTTC	CSATDSLPVSYNEQFF